This passage covers 8 T cell receptor beta chains from one sample sequenced in a study of early T cells in non-severe SARS-CoV-2 infection (dated by TCRdb to about 2021). The receptor library was made with 5' RACE. These reads were obtained on a NextSeq 500. TCRdb reprocessing: public reads trimmed at Q25 with fastp, clones called with MiXCR, in-frame beta chains kept. For every CDR3 protein sequence, its rows merge into one entry that carries the most common genes and DNA. This sample is represented by over 100,000 distinct CDR3 sequences; under 15% of them were singletons. 6% to 7% of the sample is in the top ten clones. The sequencing sample was made of whole blood. These receptors all stem from an adult who was a healthcare worker with PCR-confirmed SARS-CoV-2 infection or an uninfected control (not recorded which).

This clonotype was seen repeatedly, ten times or more. J is TRBJ2-3 and V is TRBV14; TRBD1 matches at 7 bases. Unmatched junction bases numbered 8, after V lost 4 bases and J lost 1 base. This CDR3 is built from 16 residues. Germline CDR1 is SGHDN and CDR2 is FVKESK. The CDR3 DNA follows: TGTGCCAGCAGCCCCCTAGGGGGCCGGGGCACAGATACGCAGTATTTT. It codes for CASSPLGGRGTDTQYF. Using reference TRBV14 and TRBJ2-3 for the parts outside the CDR3, the full variable domain is EAGVTQFPSHSVIEKGQTVTLRCDPISGHDNLYWYRRVMGKEIKFLLHFVKESKQDESGMPNNRFLAERTGGTYSTLKVQPAELEDSGVYFCASSPLGGRGTDTQYFGPGTRLTVL.

This clonotype was counted ten times or more. V gene TRBV11-2 combines with J gene TRBJ2-3; TRBD2 matches 8 bases. The V segment lost 5 bases and the J segment 2 bases; nucleotides outside the gene matches: 6. The CDR3 length is 15 residues. CDR1 is SGHAT and CDR2 is FQNNGV in the germline V gene. The CDR3 here is CASSQRGRNTDTQYF. The CDR3 DNA is TGTGCCAGCAGCCAGCGCGGGAGGAACACAGATACGCAGTATTTT.

In its sample, this clonotype was seen many times. This chain links TRBV14 with TRBJ2-1; the D gene is possibly TRBD2 (6 bases). The germline V gene encodes CDR1 SGHDN and CDR2 FVKESK. This CDR3 region has 13 residues. Trimming pared 4 bases from V and 6 bases from J, leaving 10 bases between. The CDR3 spells CASSRLGGNEQFF. In nucleotides, the CDR3 is TGTGCCAGCAGCCGTCTCGGGGGCAATGAGCAGTTCTTC.

This clonotype was detected many times. The rearrangement links TRBV10-3 to TRBJ2-7; D ambiguous. Germline V gene sequence: CDR1 ENHRY, CDR2 SYGVKD. V was trimmed by 6 bases and J by 6 bases, leaving 18 bases between them. CDR3 size: 14 residues. The CDR3 protein is CAIRPVRGSAEQYF. Written as DNA, the CDR3 is TGTGCCATCAGACCTGTCCGTGGGTCGGCCGAGCAGTACTTC.

This clonotype has ten or more counts. The chain employs TRBV3-1 and TRBJ2-5, with D perhaps matching TRBD1 or TRBD2 (6 bases each). The CDR3 consists of 16 residues. V lost 0 bases, J lost 7 bases, and 18 bases lay in between. Germline CDR1 LGHDT, CDR2 YNNKEL (reference sequence). The CDR3 DNA is TGTGCCAGCAGCCAAGATCAGGGGCGGGGACTTGGGACCCAGTACTTC. Translation: CASSQDQGRGLGTQYF.

This clonotype came up many times. This chain uses TRBV19 with TRBJ1-5; D perhaps matches TRBD1 (5 bases). Trimming shortened V by 4 bases and J by 2 bases, and 9 bases separated the two germline ends. The V gene's germline CDR1 is LNHDA and CDR2 SQIVND (reference sequence). The CDR3 spans 14 residues. The CDR3 coding sequence is TGTGCCAGTAGTAGACGCAGGGGCAATCAGCCCCAGCATTTT. Amino acids: CASSRRRGNQPQHF.

In its sample, this clonotype was seen a few times. The chain uses TRBV7-9 and TRBJ2-2; 8 bases are a match to TRBD1. Trimming cost V 4 bases and J 7 bases; bases outside gene matches: 8. This CDR3 has 15 residues. CDR1 SEHNR and CDR2 FQNEAQ come from the germline V gene (reference sequence). Here the CDR3 DNA reads TGTGCCAGCAGCTCTGGACAGGGTGAAATCGGGGAGCTGTTTTTT. It translates to CASSSGQGEIGELFF.

The chain has TRBV28 and TRBJ2-7, with D possibly matching TRBD2 (6 bases). The CDR3 has 13 amino acids. Germline CDR1 and CDR2: MDHEN and SYDVKM. Trimming removed 5 bases from V and 6 bases from J, with 14 bases in between. The CDR3 here is CASSPWVGGEQYF. In nucleotides, the CDR3 is TGTGCCAGCAGTCCCTGGGTGGGGGGCGAGCAGTACTTC.